This entry lists 30 T cell receptor beta chains sequenced from one sample in a study of T cells in narcolepsy. The repertoire was sequenced with immunoSEQ multiplex PCR; TCRdb's copy has only in-frame clones and lacks some. The sample carries around 30,000 clones, about four fifths recorded once. Sequencing input: CD45RA- memory CD4+ T cells from PBMCs. Receptor source: a human donor with narcolepsy.

The chain joins TRBV5-1 to TRBJ1-1; no definite D call. From germline, CDR1 is SGHRS and CDR2 YFSETQ. Trimming shortened V by 1 base and J by 6 bases, and 22 bases separated the two germline ends. The CDR3 loop spans 17 amino acids. CDR3 loop: CASSLSSILGSGAEAFF. CDR3 nucleotide sequence: TGCGCCAGCAGCTTGTCTTCTATTCTGGGGTCTGGTGCTGAAGCTTTCTTT.

The chain joins TRBV2 to TRBJ1-3; the match to TRBD1 covers 7 bases. Germline loops: CDR1 SNHLY, CDR2 FYNNEI. V trimming: 5 bases; J trimming: 2 bases; junction bases outside the gene matches: 6. CDR3 length equals 15 residues. Written as DNA, the CDR3 is TGTGCCAGCAGTTTGACAGGGCCTACTGGAAACACCATATATTTT. Amino acid sequence: CASSLTGPTGNTIYF.

The gene calls are TRBV19 and TRBJ1-6; no clear D gene. Per germline, CDR1 LNHDA and CDR2 SQIVND (reference sequence). The CDR3 extends over 15 amino acids. Trimming took 7 bases from V and 0 from J, leaving 10 bases between them. CDR3 sequence: CASTVTASYNSPLHF. Written as DNA, the CDR3 is TGTGCCAGTACTGTCACCGCCTCCTATAATTCACCCCTCCACTTT.

In this sample, this clone turned up once. V is TRBV5-1 and J is TRBJ2-5; 7 nucleotides line up with TRBD1. V shed 0 bases and J 3 bases; nucleotides not matched to a gene: 8. This CDR3 has 16 amino acids. Germline values: CDR1 SGHRS, CDR2 YFSETQ. The chain's CDR3 is CASSLVGTDREETQYF. In DNA, the CDR3 is TGCGCCAGCAGCTTGGTGGGGACAGACCGTGAAGAGACCCAGTACTTC.

This clone was found once. This rearrangement joins TRBV5-1 to TRBJ1-5; D ambiguous. The CDR3 covers 14 residues. V was clipped by 4 bases and J by 0 bases, with 8 bases between them. Germline lookup yields CDR1 SGHRS and CDR2 YFSETQ. The chain's CDR3 is CASSQGDSNQPQHF. The CDR3, as DNA: TGCGCCAGCAGCCAAGGCGATAGCAATCAGCCCCAGCATTTT. The variable domain in full, completed from reference TRBV5-1 and TRBJ1-5, reads KAGVTQTPRYLIKTRGQQVTLSCSPISGHRSVSWYQQTPGQGLQFLFEYFSETQRNKGNFPGRFSGRQFSNSRSEMNVSTLELGDSALYLCASSQGDSNQPQHFGDGTRLSIL.

The chain is built from TRBV2 and TRBJ2-4, with D uncertain. CDR3 length: 14 amino acids. Between the trimmed V and J ends, which lost 8 bases and 3 bases, there was a span of 14 bases. Germline values: CDR1 SNHLY, CDR2 FYNNEI. The CDR3 sequence is CASAPRVVKNIQYF. As DNA, the CDR3 is TGTGCCAGCGCCCCCCGGGTAGTCAAAAACATTCAGTACTTC.

The CDR3 DNA follows: TGCGCCAGCAGCCATCCACTAGCGTCCCAAGAGACCCAGTACTTC. Its translation: CASSHPLASQETQYF. The chain is built from TRBV4-1 and TRBJ2-5, with TRBD2 identical over 7 bases. From germline, CDR1 is MGHRA and CDR2 YSYEKL. J gave up 1 base and V 3 bases, and 5 bases lay outside the gene matches. The length of the CDR3 is 15 residues.

The chain links TRBV7-9 to TRBJ1-4, with 9 nucleotides matching TRBD1. Germline V CDR1 and CDR2: SEHNR, FQNEAQ (reference sequence). V lost 3 bases, J lost 4 bases, and 6 bases stayed unmatched. This CDR3 has 16 amino acids. CDR3: CASSFPDRGFNEKLFF. For the CDR3, the DNA is TGTGCCAGCAGCTTCCCGGACAGGGGTTTTAATGAAAAACTGTTTTTT.

The chain joins TRBV5-6 to TRBJ1-5; 8 bases match TRBD1. Germline lookup yields CDR1 SGHDT and CDR2 YYEEEE. With V trimmed by 3 bases and J by 4 bases, 12 bases remained unmatched. The CDR3 totals 17 residues. CDR3 sequence reads: CASSWWDRRGRNQPQHF. The DNA for the CDR3 is TGTGCCAGCAGCTGGTGGGACAGGCGCGGTCGGAATCAGCCCCAGCATTTT.

The rearrangement uses TRBV5-4 and TRBJ2-1, with D tentatively TRBD2 (6 bases). The CDR3 length is 14 residues. V was shortened by 4 bases and J by 5 bases, with 13 bases between the two germline ends. Germline CDR1 SGHNT, CDR2 YYREEE (reference sequence). The CDR3 loop reads CASSRGTADNEQFF. The CDR3, as DNA: TGTGCCAGCAGCCGGGGGACGGCTGACAATGAGCAGTTCTTC.

This chain joins TRBV6-1 and TRBJ2-7, with D unresolved. V was pared by 4 bases and J by 4 bases, with 14 bases between. CDR3 length: 14 amino acids. The germline CDR1 and CDR2 sequences are MNHNS and SASEGT. CDR3 sequence: CASSVPGQEYEQYF. CDR3 DNA: TGTGCCAGCAGTGTGCCGGGTCAAGAATACGAGCAGTACTTC.

The table lists this clone with a count of one. The chain has TRBV11-2 and TRBJ2-5; D unresolved. The CDR3 loop spans 12 amino acids. Trimming removed 1 base from V and 5 bases from J, with 5 bases in between. Per germline, CDR1 SGHAT and CDR2 FQNNGV. The CDR3 DNA reads as TGTGCCAGCAGCTTAGTTTCCGAGACCCAGTACTTC. Protein product: CASSLVSETQYF.

In DNA form, the CDR3 reads TGTGCCAGCAGTACCCCGACAGGGGGCTCCTACGAGCAGTACTTC. This codes for CASSTPTGGSYEQYF. The rearrangement uses TRBV28 and TRBJ2-7; 9 positions agree with TRBD1. Looked up from germline, CDR1 is MDHEN and CDR2 is SYDVKM. The CDR3 spans 15 residues. V dropped 5 bases and J dropped 0; count of bases not matched to a gene: 5. The entire variable domain, with the rest obtained from reference TRBV28 and TRBJ2-7, is as follows: DVKVTQSSRYLVKRTGEKVFLECVQDMDHENMFWYRQDPGLGLRLIYFSYDVKMKEKGDIPEGYSVSREKKERFSLILESASTNQTSMYLCASSTPTGGSYEQYFGPGTRLTVT.

The chain combines TRBV19 with TRBJ1-1, with a possible D match to TRBD1 (6 bases). The CDR3 loop spans 13 amino acids. Trimming removed 5 bases at V and 4 bases at J, with 11 bases between. Germline assignment: CDR1 LNHDA and CDR2 SQIVND (reference sequence). The chain's CDR3 is CASSHRVGTEAFF. The CDR3 DNA reads as TGTGCCAGTAGTCACAGGGTGGGCACTGAAGCTTTCTTT.

The chain combines TRBV27 with TRBJ1-3, with 8 bases that match TRBD1. The V gene end was trimmed by 6 bases and the J gene end by 2 bases; junction bases not matched to a gene: 0. In germline, CDR1 is MNHEY, CDR2 SMNVEV (reference sequence). The CDR3 loop spans 13 amino acids. CDR3 in amino acids: CASRTGAGNTIYF. The DNA of the CDR3 is TGTGCCAGCAGGACAGGGGCTGGAAACACCATATATTTT.

The CDR3 nucleotides read TGTGCCAGCAGCGCCCCCGAATCACCCCTCCACTTT. Translated: CASSAPESPLHF. J is TRBJ1-6 and V is TRBV2; D call uncertain. The CDR3 sequence is 12 residues long. CDR1 is SNHLY and CDR2 is FYNNEI in the germline V gene. Between the trimmed V and J ends, which lost 6 bases and 10 bases, there was a span of 10 bases.

The chain combines TRBV2 with TRBJ1-2; possible D gene TRBD1, 5 bases. CDR1 is SNHLY and CDR2 is FYNNEI in the germline V gene. With 11 bases removed from V and 4 bases from J, the gap between germline ends came to 17 bases. The CDR3 has 13 amino acids. The CDR3 nucleotides are TGTGCCGGCGGAGGGCAGGGAGGCTATGGCTACACCTTC. It is translated as CAGGGQGGYGYTF. Combining the CDR3 with reference TRBV2 and TRBJ1-2 gives the whole variable domain EPEVTQTPSHQVTQMGQEVILRCVPISNHLYFYWYRQILGQKVEFLVSFYNNEISEKSEIFDDQFSVERPDGSNFTLKIRSTKLEDSAMYFCAGGGQGGYGYTFGSGTRLTVV.

Concerning this clone itself: Mismatch with germline at one junction end may stem from a read error. The V call is TRBV6-1, the J call TRBJ2-7, with a tentative D call TRBD1 (7 bases). Per the germline V gene, CDR1 is MNHNS and CDR2 is SASEGT. The CDR3 sequence is 14 residues long. CDR3 coding DNA: TGTGCCAGCAGTCCCGGGACAGTGACGGGGGAGCAGTGCTTC. This gives the protein CASSPGTVTGEQCF.

V gene TRBV4-1 combines with J gene TRBJ2-7, with 7 bases that match TRBD1. This CDR3 region has 16 residues. V lost 0 bases and J lost 3; bases outside the gene matches: 8. The V gene's germline CDR1 is MGHRA and CDR2 YSYEKL. The CDR3 DNA reads as TGCGCCAGCAGCCAAGAGAGGCAGGGGGAAATCTACGAGCAGTACTTC. Protein sequence: CASSQERQGEIYEQYF.

This chain uses TRBV4-1 with TRBJ2-2, with 9 bases identical to TRBD2. Germline V lookup: CDR1 MGHRA, CDR2 YSYEKL. V lost 4 bases and J lost 7; bases outside the gene matches: 7. CDR3 size: 15 residues. The CDR3 nucleotides are TGCGCCAGCAGCCCTGGGGGACTAGCTAACGGGGAGCTGTTTTTT. It is translated as CASSPGGLANGELFF.

This rearrangement joins TRBV7-3 to TRBJ2-1; the match to TRBD2 covers 9 bases. The germline V gene encodes CDR1 SGHTA and CDR2 FQGTGA. V was pared by 2 bases and J by 4 bases, with 3 bases of the junction left unmatched. The CDR3 is made up of 15 amino acids. The chain's CDR3 is CASSLRLAVYNEQFF. The DNA for the CDR3 is TGTGCCAGCAGCTTACGACTAGCGGTTTACAATGAGCAGTTCTTC. The whole variable domain, filled in from reference TRBV7-3 and TRBJ2-1, reads GAGVSQTPSNKVTEKGKYVELRCDPISGHTALYWYRQSLGQGPEFLIYFQGTGAADDSGLPNDRFFAVRPEGSVSTLKIQRTERGDSAVYLCASSLRLAVYNEQFFGPGTRLTVL.

V is TRBV5-5 and J is TRBJ1-5; D is uncertain. The V and J ends lost 0 bases and 6 bases respectively, with 13 bases between them. Germline lookup yields CDR1 SGHKS and CDR2 YYEKEE (reference sequence). CDR3 length: 15 amino acids. The CDR3 DNA follows: TGTGCCAGCAGCTTGGTGCTCCGGGTCGGTCAGCCCCAGCATTTT. Protein product: CASSLVLRVGQPQHF.

The chain is built from TRBV19 and TRBJ1-4; 7 bases are a match to TRBD1. The CDR3 is made up of 15 amino acids. V lost 3 bases and J lost 6; bases outside the gene matches: 7. In germline, CDR1 is LNHDA, CDR2 SQIVND (reference sequence). CDR3 protein: CASSIRPGGHEKLFF. The CDR3 nucleotides are TGTGCCAGTAGTATCCGCCCAGGGGGACATGAAAAACTGTTTTTT.

The chain joins TRBV7-2 to TRBJ1-3; D is undetermined. Germline CDR1 and CDR2: SGHTA and FQGNSA. The V and J ends lost 5 bases and 6 bases respectively, with 11 bases between them. There are 13 residues in the CDR3. DNA for the CDR3: TGTGCCAGCAGCCCCATCAACCTAAACACCATATATTTT. Its protein is CASSPINLNTIYF. The whole variable domain, filled in from reference TRBV7-2 and TRBJ1-3, reads GAGVSQSPSNKVTEKGKDVELRCDPISGHTALYWYRQSLGQGLEFLIYFQGNSAPDKSGLPSDRFSAERTGGSVSTLTIQRTQQEDSAVYLCASSPINLNTIYFGEGSWLTVV.

The V and J genes are TRBV5-1 and TRBJ1-2, with 7 bases that match TRBD1. V lost 3 bases and J lost 6; bases outside the gene matches: 8. Germline lookup yields CDR1 SGHRS and CDR2 YFSETQ. The CDR3 has 14 residues. CDR3 residues: CASSSQGGTNGYTF. The CDR3 DNA reads TGCGCCAGCAGCTCGCAGGGGGGGACGAATGGCTACACCTTC.

The V gene is TRBV6-5, the J gene TRBJ2-3; the match to TRBD1 covers 7 bases. Looked up from germline, CDR1 is MNHEY and CDR2 is SVGAGI. Unmatched junction bases numbered 9, after V lost 6 bases and J lost 6 bases. The CDR3 runs 14 residues. The CDR3 here is CASRRTGIGDTQYF. The DNA for the CDR3 is TGTGCCAGCAGGAGGACAGGCATCGGCGATACGCAGTATTTT.

Concerning this clone: Mismatch with germline at one junction end may stem from a read error. The CDR3 DNA sequence: TGCGCCAACAGCTTGGAGGGTGGATCCACTAACTATGGCTACACCTTC. Amino acids: CANSLEGGSTNYGYTF. This sequence joins TRBV5-1 and TRBJ1-2; D is unresolved. The CDR3 contains 16 residues. Germline values: CDR1 SGHRS, CDR2 YFSETQ.

The rearrangement links TRBV9 to TRBJ1-2; D unresolved. From germline, CDR1 is SGDLS and CDR2 YYNGEE. Between the trimmed V and J ends, which lost 2 bases and 2 bases, there was a span of 13 bases. The CDR3 length is 15 residues. CDR3 DNA sequence: TGTGCCAGCAGCGTTTCGCAGAGACTGAACTATGGCTACACCTTC. Translating gives CASSVSQRLNYGYTF.

V gene TRBV19 combines with J gene TRBJ2-5; perhaps TRBD1 as D (6 bases). There are 13 residues in the CDR3. V lost 7 bases, J lost 3 bases, and 12 bases lay in between. CDR1 LNHDA and CDR2 SQIVND come from the germline V gene (reference sequence). The CDR3 nucleotides are TGTGCCAGTAAGAAACAGGGAGAAGAGACCCAGTACTTC. Its translation is CASKKQGEETQYF.

This clone was counted a few times. The chain's CDR3 is CASSKGGVQETQYF. CDR3 sequence (DNA): TGCGCCAGCAGCAAAGGGGGGGTCCAAGAGACCCAGTACTTC. The V call is TRBV5-1, the J call TRBJ2-5; TRBD2 is a possible D gene (7 bases). The germline V gene encodes CDR1 SGHRS and CDR2 YFSETQ. Trimming took off 4 bases at V and 1 base at J, with 11 bases between the two ends. The CDR3 length is 14 residues.